The 10 T cell receptor beta chains listed next were all sequenced from one sample in a study of blood T cell repertoires in COVID-19 (dated by TCRdb to 2019 to 2021). Receptor libraries were prepared by the immunoSEQ multiplex PCR assay. TCRdb retrieved this table from immuneACCESS and kept in-frame rearrangements only. Not all clones are present; in checked studies, unresolved V genes account for under half, and no reason is known for the remainder. This sample holds roughly 300,000 clones; 84% were observed only once. The ten largest make up 1.4% to 1.5% of the sample. Sequencing input: peripheral blood. The origin of the receptors is a human donor with COVID-19, enrolled during active disease. The donor label of this sample is uncertain.

The chain uses TRBV7-2 and TRBJ2-3, with 14 bases matching TRBD2. Trimming took 4 bases from V and 5 from J; bases not matched to a gene: 5. Germline-derived CDR1 and CDR2 are SGHTA and FQGNSA. The CDR3 extends over 16 amino acids. CDR3 nucleotide sequence: TGTGCCAGCAGCTCGGGACTAGCGGGAGTAGGAGATACGCAGTATTTT. It yields the protein CASSSGLAGVGDTQYF.

This chain links TRBV28 with TRBJ2-2; 9 bases match TRBD1. V trimming: 5 bases; J trimming: 1 base; junction bases outside the gene matches: 8. Germline CDR1 reads MDHEN; CDR2 reads SYDVKM. CDR3 length equals 17 residues. The CDR3, as DNA: TGTGCCAGCAGTGCCCCAACAGGGGGCAGGAACACCGGGGAGCTGTTTTTT. It yields the protein CASSAPTGGRNTGELFF.

The rearrangement joins TRBV18 to TRBJ2-2, with 10 bases identical to TRBD1. V lost 5 bases to trimming and J lost 6 bases; unmatched junction nucleotides: 9. The CDR3 runs 16 residues. Germline-derived CDR1 and CDR2 are KGHSH and LQKENI. This CDR3 is CASSLTDRGLAGELFF. CDR3 in DNA: TGTGCCAGCTCATTAACCGACAGGGGGCTTGCCGGGGAGCTGTTTTTT.

This clone appeared a single time. The chain is built from TRBV2 and TRBJ2-4; TRBD1 is a possible D gene (6 bases). Per the germline V gene, CDR1 is SNHLY and CDR2 is FYNNEI. V lost 7 bases and J lost 0, with 16 bases in between. This CDR3 comprises 16 residues. CDR3 bases: TGTGCCAGCACAGCAGATGAGGGGGTAGCCAAAAACATTCAGTACTTC. This gives the protein CASTADEGVAKNIQYF.

V gene TRBV6-5 combines with J gene TRBJ2-1; D is ambiguous. The CDR3 is 11 amino acids. Per germline, CDR1 MNHEY and CDR2 SVGAGI. With 6 bases removed from V and 5 bases from J, the gap between germline ends came to 5 bases. CDR3 DNA sequence: TGTGCCAGCAGCTTCGACAATGAGCAGTTCTTC. This translates into CASSFDNEQFF.

Comment on this clone: Other DNA sequences in the sample encode the same CDR3. V usage is TRBV11-2 and J usage is TRBJ2-6; 9 bases are shared with TRBD1. There are 17 residues in the CDR3. In germline, CDR1 is SGHAT, CDR2 FQNNGV. The V segment lost 1 base and the J segment 2 bases; nucleotides outside the gene matches: 3. CDR3: CASSLGGTGTGANVLTF. Written as DNA, the CDR3 is TGTGCCAGCAGCTTAGGAGGGACAGGGACTGGGGCCAACGTCCTGACTTTC. Combining the CDR3 with reference TRBV11-2 and TRBJ2-6 gives the whole variable domain EAGVAQSPRYKIIEKRQSVAFWCNPISGHATLYWYQQILGQGPKLLIQFQNNGVVDDSQLPKDRFSAERLKGVDSTLKIQPAKLEDSAVYLCASSLGGTGTGANVLTFGAGSRLTVL.

This chain's CDR3 is CAWSLSTDTQYF. In DNA, the CDR3 is TGTGCCTGGAGCTTGAGCACAGATACGCAGTATTTT. This sequence joins TRBV30 and TRBJ2-3; no definite D call. The V end lost 3 bases, the J end lost 0 bases, and 4 bases lay between the germline ends. The CDR3 runs to 12 residues. Germline-derived CDR1 and CDR2 are GTSNPN and SVGIG (reference sequence).

The chain is built from TRBV27 and TRBJ2-2; TRBD1 is a possible D gene (5 bases). Germline-derived CDR1 and CDR2 are MNHEY and SMNVEV (reference sequence). Trimming left V 3 bases short and J 6 bases short, with 14 bases between. This CDR3 is built from 15 residues. CDR3 amino acids: CASSFETVLPGELFF. The DNA of the CDR3 is TGTGCCAGCAGTTTCGAGACAGTCCTCCCCGGGGAGCTGTTTTTT.

The chain couples TRBV14 to TRBJ2-2, with a weak D call TRBD1 (6 bases). The CDR3 has 14 residues. Per germline, CDR1 SGHDN and CDR2 FVKESK. Trimming cost V 4 bases and J 4 bases, with 10 bases left between them. The CDR3 is CASSRTVSTGELFF. The CDR3 DNA reads TGTGCCAGCAGCCGGACAGTGAGCACCGGGGAGCTGTTTTTT.

The V and J genes are TRBV19 and TRBJ1-5; D is perhaps TRBD1 (6 bases). V was cut by 8 bases and J by 7 bases, with 12 bases left in between. This CDR3 comprises 12 residues. Germline V lookup: CDR1 LNHDA, CDR2 SQIVND (reference sequence). CDR3 sequence (DNA): TGTGCCAGTTCAACAGGGAACCAGCCCCAGCATTTT. Its protein is CASSTGNQPQHF.